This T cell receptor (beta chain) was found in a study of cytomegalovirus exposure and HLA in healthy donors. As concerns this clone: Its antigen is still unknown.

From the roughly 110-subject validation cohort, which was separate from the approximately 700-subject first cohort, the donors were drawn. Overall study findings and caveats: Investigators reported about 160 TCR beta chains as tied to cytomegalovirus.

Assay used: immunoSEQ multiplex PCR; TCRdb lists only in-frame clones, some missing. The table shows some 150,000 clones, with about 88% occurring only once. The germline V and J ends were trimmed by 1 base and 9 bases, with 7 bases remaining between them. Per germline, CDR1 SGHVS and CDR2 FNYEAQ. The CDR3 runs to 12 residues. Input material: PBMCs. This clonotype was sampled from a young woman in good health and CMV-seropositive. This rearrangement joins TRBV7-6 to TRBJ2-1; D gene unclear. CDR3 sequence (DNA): TGTGCCAGCAGCTTAGTCCCGGGTGAGCAGTTCTTC. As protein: CASSLVPGEQFF.